Given below is one T cell receptor beta chain in context. What it binds is not known. Per the germline V gene, CDR1 is SGHRS and CDR2 is YFSETQ. The CDR3 is 15 amino acids. The V segment lost 0 bases and the J segment 0 bases; nucleotides outside the gene matches: 2. These data come from a study of Ad26.COV2.S vaccination and SARS-CoV-2 variants. Treatment here: approximately 18 received Ad26.COV2.S at low or high dose, single or two shots; about 5 received placebo; per-sample allocation not given. All samples were drawn on day 63, counting from the first vaccine or placebo injection. Profiling relied on immunoSEQ multiplex PCR, and the TCRdb table lists in-frame clones only, not all of them. This table has about 350,000 clones, about 88% appearing once. The study's findings and limits: Those who received vaccine or placebo ended up with similar non-spike TCR breadth.

The sample in question was peripheral blood, obtained in a trial of Ad26.COV2.S vaccine versus placebo. J is TRBJ2-7 and V is TRBV5-1; 8 bases line up with TRBD2. The receptor was derived from a person aged 18 to 65 who received the Ad26.COV2.S COVID-19 vaccine or a placebo. The DNA of the CDR3 is TGCGCCAGCAGCTTGGCGAGCGGGGGCTCCTACGAGCAGTACTTC. As protein: CASSLASGGSYEQYF. The full variable domain, with the rest looked up from reference TRBV5-1 and TRBJ2-7, is KAGVTQTPRYLIKTRGQQVTLSCSPISGHRSVSWYQQTPGQGLQFLFEYFSETQRNKGNFPGRFSGRQFSNSRSEMNVSTLELGDSALYLCASSLASGGSYEQYFGPGTRLTVT.